The present T cell receptor (beta chain) was sequenced within a study of cytomegalovirus exposure and HLA in healthy donors. The wider study: The approximately 120 validation repertoires were produced on the same platform as the roughly 700 repertoires of the first cohort. This was reported in a later analysis. Findings and limits, study-wide: One later analysis, an examination of the 100 to 150 validation repertoires, found that first-cohort TCR clusters tended to co-occur in them.

With regard to this clone: The antigen remains undetermined.

CDR1 is MDHEN, CDR2 SYDVKM, per germline. V was clipped by 5 bases and J by 6 bases; unmatched bases: 4. This CDR3 spans 13 amino acids. Profiled with immunoSEQ multiplex PCR; TCRdb holds only in-frame clones, not every one. The sample has about 240,000 clones, approximately 84% seen once; the top ten hold less than 1.5%. The sequenced material came from PBMCs. This sequence joins TRBV28 and TRBJ1-2; 9 bases are a match to TRBD1. This clonotype was obtained from a woman in her 30s in good health and CMV-seropositive. In nucleotides, the CDR3 is TGTGCCAGCAGTAGGACAGGGGCGGATGGCTACACCTTC. Translating gives CASSRTGADGYTF.